These 18 T cell receptor beta chains came from one sample sequenced in a study of blood T cell repertoires in COVID-19. Sequencing was performed with immunoSEQ multiplex PCR; in TCRdb, only in-frame clones are kept and a portion is missing. Here the sample spans around 250,000 clones, about four fifths being singletons. The sample consisted of peripheral blood. The receptors were sampled from a woman aged 18 to 35 with acute or convalescent COVID-19.

This clone appeared once. DNA for the CDR3: TGCAGCGCTGGGGGGACTAGCCCAGCCCAAGAGACCCAGTACTTC. Translating it yields CSAGGTSPAQETQYF. The chain has TRBV29-1 and TRBJ2-5, with TRBD2 matching over 9 bases. CDR3 length equals 15 residues. With 7 bases clipped from V and 1 base from J, the junction kept 10 bases outside the gene matches. Germline assignment: CDR1 SQVTM and CDR2 ANQGSEA.

The V call is TRBV7-6, the J call TRBJ1-1; D is perhaps TRBD1 (6 bases). With 3 bases removed from V and 4 bases from J, the gap between germline ends came to 15 bases. The length of the CDR3 is 15 residues. In germline, CDR1 is SGHVS, CDR2 FNYEAQ. CDR3 DNA: TGTGCCAGCAGCTTGGGGGACATACGGGGCACTGAAGCTTTCTTT. Residues: CASSLGDIRGTEAFF.

The CDR3 here is CASSELHGASEQYF. CDR3 DNA sequence: TGCGCCAGCAGTGAGTTGCATGGGGCGAGCGAGCAGTACTTC. The chain combines TRBV10-1 with TRBJ2-7; possibly TRBD1 for D (5 bases). Trimming pared 1 base from V and 6 bases from J, leaving 13 bases between. Germline V gene sequence: CDR1 WNHNN, CDR2 SYGVQD (reference sequence). This CDR3 region has 14 residues.

In DNA, the CDR3 is TGCGCCAGCAGCTGGGGGACAGGAGGAGACGAGCAGTACTTC. It specifies CASSWGTGGDEQYF. This chain connects TRBV5-1 to TRBJ2-7; 8 positions match TRBD1. Germline-derived CDR1 and CDR2 are SGHRS and YFSETQ. Losses at the gene ends were 3 bases for V and 5 bases for J; bases not matched to a gene: 7. The CDR3 is made up of 14 amino acids.

The chain is built from TRBV27 and TRBJ1-1, with D perhaps matching TRBD1 (6 bases). There are 14 residues in the CDR3. V lost 7 bases and J 3 bases, leaving 15 bases between the germline ends. Germline V CDR1 and CDR2: MNHEY, SMNVEV (reference sequence). The CDR3 is CASMRGTHYTEAFF. CDR3 coding DNA: TGTGCCAGCATGCGGGGGACACATTACACTGAAGCTTTCTTT.

The CDR3 sequence: CASSTGGGETQYF. DNA for the CDR3: TGCGCCAGCAGCACGGGAGGAGGAGAGACCCAGTACTTC. The rearrangement joins TRBV5-1 to TRBJ2-5; 7 bases line up with TRBD2. The CDR3 totals 13 residues. Germline values: CDR1 SGHRS, CDR2 YFSETQ. Unmatched junction bases numbered 4, after V lost 4 bases and J lost 4 bases. Full variable domain (missing parts from reference TRBV5-1 and TRBJ2-5): KAGVTQTPRYLIKTRGQQVTLSCSPISGHRSVSWYQQTPGQGLQFLFEYFSETQRNKGNFPGRFSGRQFSNSRSEMNVSTLELGDSALYLCASSTGGGETQYFGPGTRLLVL.

This clone was detected only a few times. The V and J genes are TRBV7-9 and TRBJ1-1; D uncertain. The CDR3 spans 14 residues. V lost 5 bases, J lost 3 bases, and 13 bases lay in between. In germline, CDR1 is SEHNR, CDR2 FQNEAQ (reference sequence). The chain's CDR3 is CASSGRHEHTEAFF. The CDR3 region has the DNA TGTGCCAGCAGCGGCAGACATGAACACACTGAAGCTTTCTTT.

The chain carries TRBV30 and TRBJ2-3; D might be TRBD2 (5 bases). CDR3 size: 13 residues. V shed 4 bases and J shed 4 bases, with 12 bases lying between them. Germline lookup yields CDR1 GTSNPN and CDR2 SVGIG (reference sequence). The CDR3 sequence is CAWTQLVSDTQYF. The CDR3 region has the DNA TGTGCCTGGACGCAACTAGTTTCAGATACGCAGTATTTT. The full variable domain, rest sourced from reference TRBV30 and TRBJ2-3, is SQTIHQWPATLVQPVGSPLSLECTVEGTSNPNLYWYRQAAGRGLQLLFYSVGIGQISSEVPQNLSASRPQDRQFILSSKKLLLSDSGFYLCAWTQLVSDTQYFGPGTRLTVL.

The gene calls are TRBV18 and TRBJ1-2, with 9 positions matching TRBD1. This CDR3 region has 13 residues. Germline V gene lookup returns CDR1 KGHSH and CDR2 LQKENI. J gave up 4 bases and V 3 bases, and 0 bases lay outside the gene matches. The CDR3 reads CASSPDRGYGYTF. Written as DNA, the CDR3 is TGTGCCAGCTCACCGGACAGGGGCTATGGCTACACCTTC.

The V and J genes are TRBV19 and TRBJ2-1; possible D gene TRBD2, 5 bases. CDR3 size: 13 residues. The germline CDR1 and CDR2 sequences are LNHDA and SQIVND (reference sequence). Trimming cost V 6 bases and J 8 bases, with 14 bases left between them. DNA of the CDR3: TGTGCCAGTAGCAACGGGATTGGGTATGAGCAGTTCTTC. This translates into CASSNGIGYEQFF.

The chain has TRBV7-9 and TRBJ1-6; D is perhaps TRBD1 (6 bases). Deletions cut 4 bases from V and 5 bases from J, with 12 bases between. Germline V lookup: CDR1 SEHNR, CDR2 FQNEAQ (reference sequence). CDR3 length: 15 amino acids. CDR3 bases: TGTGCCAGCAGCTCCGCGACAGGACATAATTCACCCCTCCACTTT. It specifies CASSSATGHNSPLHF.

The chain is built from TRBV28 and TRBJ1-6, with D possibly being TRBD1 (5 bases). The CDR3 runs to 14 residues. Trimming cost V 3 bases and J 6 bases, with 9 bases left between them. CDR1 is MDHEN and CDR2 is SYDVKM in the germline V gene. The DNA of the CDR3 is TGTGCCAGCAGTTTTTTAGGGGTTAATTCACCCCTCCACTTT. It translates to CASSFLGVNSPLHF.

The V call is TRBV7-2, the J call TRBJ2-5, with a tentative D call TRBD2 (6 bases). The germline V gene encodes CDR1 SGHTA and CDR2 FQGNSA. Trimming cost V 7 bases and J 4 bases, with 16 bases left between them. This CDR3 contains 14 residues. CDR3 loop: CASTDYGAIETQYF. The CDR3 DNA reads as TGTGCCAGCACGGACTATGGAGCTATAGAGACCCAGTACTTC.

A word on this clone: Other DNA sequences of this sample code for an identical CDR3. V is TRBV18 and J is TRBJ1-2; D perhaps matches TRBD1 (6 bases). The CDR3 runs to 14 residues. CDR1 and CDR2 from the germline V gene are KGHSH and LQKENI. Trimming took 0 bases from V and 4 from J, leaving 9 bases between them. The CDR3 nucleotides are TGTGCCAGCTCACCACCGGGACAAACCTATGGCTACACCTTC. Translation gives CASSPPGQTYGYTF.

The J gene is TRBJ2-1, the V gene TRBV13; 10 bases are a match to TRBD1. Germline V CDR1 and CDR2: PRHDT, FYEKMQ (reference sequence). The CDR3 loop spans 15 amino acids. V shed 6 bases and J 3 bases; nucleotides not matched to a gene: 5. CDR3 bases: TGTGCCAGCAGGACCGGGACAGGGGTCTACAATGAGCAGTTCTTC. Translated, it gives CASRTGTGVYNEQFF.

The chain carries TRBV5-1 and TRBJ1-1; TRBD1 agrees at 7 bases. Germline-derived CDR1 and CDR2 are SGHRS and YFSETQ. J was trimmed by 2 bases and V by 5 bases; bases with no gene match: 9. The CDR3 totals 15 residues. CDR3 in amino acids: CASRSFGQVNTEAFF. The CDR3 DNA is TGCGCCAGCAGATCCTTCGGACAGGTCAACACTGAAGCTTTCTTT.

The chain is built from TRBV15 and TRBJ1-1; D is uncertain. V was pared by 2 bases and J by 5 bases, with 9 bases between. CDR1 LNHNV and CDR2 YYDKDF come from the germline V gene (reference sequence). The CDR3 covers 13 residues. CDR3 loop: CATSRNGLTEAFF. The DNA for the CDR3 is TGTGCCACCAGCAGAAACGGTCTGACTGAAGCTTTCTTT.

In DNA form, the CDR3 reads TGTGCCAGCAGCGCCGAGGTGCAGTCAACTAATGAAAAACTGTTTTTT. This codes for CASSAEVQSTNEKLFF. The genes are TRBV9 and TRBJ1-4; D ambiguous. CDR3 length: 16 amino acids. Germline assignment: CDR1 SGDLS and CDR2 YYNGEE. V was trimmed by 3 bases and J by 0 bases, leaving 12 bases between them.